This T cell receptor beta chain originates from a study of shared clonotypes between healthy human individuals. From germline, CDR1 is MNHEY and CDR2 SMNVEV (reference sequence). V gave up 4 bases and J gave up 4 bases; unmatched junction bases: 3. The CDR3 is 15 residues long. Overall study results and limits: Between several donors, naive CD4 clonotypes were shared at a level of approximately 5%.

Remarks on this clone: Its target is not known.

Naive CD8 populations comprised CD45RO-negative cells positively selected for CCR7, excluding terminally differentiated effector memory CD45RA+ cells. All donors were Caucasian adults living in Nashville, Tennessee. Investigators spread the genomic DNA of each subset evenly over several immunoSEQ plates. The DNA input per sorted-subset replicate PCR was 200 ng, corresponding to around 30,000 T cell genomes. Profiling relied on immunoSEQ multiplex PCR, and the TCRdb table lists in-frame clones only, not all of them. The sample includes about 2.1 million clones, roughly 91% of them seen just once. The J gene is TRBJ2-7, the V gene TRBV27; 14 bases agree with TRBD2. The sequenced sample consisted of naive CD8+ T cells from PBMCs. The receptor was isolated from a man younger than 30 in good health. Some clones in this sample may be carry-over from other donors' samples. The CDR3 loop is CASSWGLAGEYEQYF. CDR3 DNA: TGTGCCAGCAGTTGGGGACTAGCGGGAGAGTACGAGCAGTACTTC.